This TCR beta chain was recovered during a study of glioma-infiltrating T cells. Study results and limitations: Only very few CDR3 sequences appeared in both tissue and blood. Tissue-blood divergence was below expectation in non-neoplastic patients, above in gliomas.

This clonotype was seen repeatedly, ten times or more. The antigen is undetermined. Amplification of TCR alpha and beta CDR3 regions from RNA used iRepertoire nested multiplex PCR. For one-step reverse transcription and amplification, 100-400 ng of tissue mRNA or PBMC total RNA was used. TCRdb reprocessed the multiplex PCR reads with MiXCR, giving one entry per CDR3 protein. This repertoire shows 150,000 to 200,000 distinct CDR3 sequences, over 40% found once; its top ten account for around 4.9%. The germline gives CDR1 MGHDK, CDR2 SYGVNS. The V and J ends lost 5 bases and 1 base respectively, with 8 bases between them. This CDR3 is built from 13 residues.

This clonotype originated in a human donor with low-grade glioma or glioblastoma, undergoing nonglioma brain surgery, or in good health (not recorded which). The V call is TRBV25-1, the J call TRBJ1-1; D gene unclear. Sequenced input: glioma tissue, nonneoplastic brain tissue, or PBMCs (not recorded which). CDR3 nucleotide sequence: TGTGCCAGCAGTCGCCGGCAGAACACTGAAGCTTTCTTT. This gives the protein CASSRRQNTEAFF.